This TCR beta chain was found in a study of response to subunit inactivated influenza vaccine. Notes on the study in general: Authors suggested each seasonal influenza vaccination recruits few new T cells.

This clonotype was recorded at least ten times. Antigen specificity is unknown. From the RT-PCR reads, TCRdb called clonotypes with MiXCR, one entry per CDR3 protein. Among around 750,000 distinct CDR3 sequences listed, 21% were seen once. The sample was PBMCs from blood, taken around 5 days after vaccination. The clonotype comes from a man aged 50-59 years who received an inactivated influenza vaccine.

CDR3 bases: TGTGCCAGCAGTGGGGACGCAACTTCAGCGGGCTACACCTTC. Translated: CASSGDATSAGYTF. The chain uses TRBV28 and TRBJ1-2; possible D gene TRBD1, 5 bases. CDR3 length: 14 residues. Trimming removed 5 bases from V and 8 bases from J, with 18 bases in between. Germline loops: CDR1 MDHEN, CDR2 SYDVKM.